Following are 7 T cell receptor beta chains from one sample sequenced in a study of Graves' ophthalmopathy and Graves' hyperthyroidism. The authors amplified TCR beta CDR3 regions, and they did so from RNA transcripts for repertoire sequencing. HTBI primers served in a first-round RT-PCR, which a second-round multiplex PCR followed. TCRdb ran MiXCR on the multiplex PCR reads and lists one entry per CDR3 protein. Of about 700,000 distinct CDR3 sequences listed, roughly 40% were seen once; the top ten hold 44%. What was sequenced was peripheral blood. The source of these receptors is an adult man with Graves' ophthalmopathy.

A remark on this clonotype: A read error may be the cause here, since a much bigger clone is one base away. This chain connects TRBV29-1 to TRBJ1-2; no definite D call. The length of the CDR3 is 13 residues. CDR1 is SQVTM, CDR2 ANQGSEA, per germline. V was trimmed by 6 bases and J by 3 bases, leaving 14 bases between them. CDR3: CSVEHGPDYGYTF. CDR3 bases: TGCAGCGTCGAACATGGACCAGACTATGGCTACACCTTC. Full variable domain (remainder filled in from reference TRBV29-1 and TRBJ1-2): SAVISQKPSRDICQRGTSLTIQCQVDSQVTMMFWYRQQPGQSLTLIATANQGSEATYESGFVIDKFPISRPNLTFSTLTVSNMSPEDSSIYLCSVEHGPDYGYTFGSGTRLTVV.

This clonotype has just a few counts. The chain is built from TRBV19 and TRBJ1-2; 9 nucleotides align to TRBD1. J lost 3 bases, V lost 6 bases, and 5 bases had no gene match. The CDR3 covers 14 residues. CDR1 and CDR2 (germline): LNHDA, SQIVND (reference sequence). CDR3 loop: CASSTQGAYYGYTF. In DNA form, the CDR3 reads TGTGCCAGTAGCACACAGGGGGCTTACTATGGCTACACCTTC.

This clonotype occurred many times. The chain couples TRBV24-1 to TRBJ1-5; D is undetermined. Germline V gene sequence: CDR1 KGHDR, CDR2 SFDVKD. This CDR3 spans 12 amino acids. The V end was cut by 11 bases, the J end by 0 bases, with 7 bases between. CDR3: CASRHSNQPQHF. The CDR3 bases are TGTGCCAGCAGGCATAGCAATCAGCCCCAGCATTTT.

This clonotype came up a few times. The CDR3 sequence: CASSSGQSNTEAFF. The CDR3 DNA reads TGTGCCAGCAGTTCCGGACAGTCGAACACTGAAGCTTTCTTT. The chain combines TRBV25-1 with TRBJ1-1; the D gene is possibly TRBD1 (6 bases). The CDR3 loop spans 14 amino acids. V shed 5 bases and J shed 1 base, with 11 bases lying between them. Germline V gene sequence: CDR1 MGHDK, CDR2 SYGVNS.

With regard to this clonotype: A much larger clone sits a single nucleotide away, making a read error possible. This chain joins TRBV10-3 and TRBJ2-7; 9 positions match TRBD2. CDR1 and CDR2 (germline): ENHRY, SYGVKD. There are 12 residues in the CDR3. Losses at the gene ends were 10 bases for V and 9 bases for J; bases not matched to a gene: 10. The CDR3 DNA sequence: TGTGCCAGCAGCCGGACTAGCGACGGGCAGTACTTC. Protein: CASSRTSDGQYF.

Ten or more counts support this clonotype. The chain carries TRBV19 and TRBJ2-6; no firm D call. The germline V gene encodes CDR1 LNHDA and CDR2 SQIVND (reference sequence). This CDR3 is built from 13 residues. V lost 4 bases and J 2 bases, leaving 3 bases between the germline ends. The CDR3 DNA reads TGTGCCAGTAGTACAACTGGGGCCAACGTCCTGACTTTC. Protein product: CASSTTGANVLTF.

This sequence joins TRBV15 and TRBJ1-2; D perhaps matches TRBD1 (6 bases). Germline V gene lookup returns CDR1 LNHNV and CDR2 YYDKDF (reference sequence). CDR3 length equals 15 residues. Between the trimmed V and J ends, which lost 3 bases and 0 bases, there was a span of 11 bases. CDR3 amino acids: CATSSYGQTNYGYTF. DNA of the CDR3: TGTGCCACCAGCAGTTACGGACAGACTAACTATGGCTACACCTTC. Supplemented by reference TRBV15 and TRBJ1-2, the full variable domain reads DAMVIQNPRYQVTQFGKPVTLSCSQTLNHNVMYWYQQKSSQAPKLLFHYYDKDFNNEADTPDNFQSRRPNTSFCFLDIRSPGLGDTAMYLCATSSYGQTNYGYTFGSGTRLTVV.